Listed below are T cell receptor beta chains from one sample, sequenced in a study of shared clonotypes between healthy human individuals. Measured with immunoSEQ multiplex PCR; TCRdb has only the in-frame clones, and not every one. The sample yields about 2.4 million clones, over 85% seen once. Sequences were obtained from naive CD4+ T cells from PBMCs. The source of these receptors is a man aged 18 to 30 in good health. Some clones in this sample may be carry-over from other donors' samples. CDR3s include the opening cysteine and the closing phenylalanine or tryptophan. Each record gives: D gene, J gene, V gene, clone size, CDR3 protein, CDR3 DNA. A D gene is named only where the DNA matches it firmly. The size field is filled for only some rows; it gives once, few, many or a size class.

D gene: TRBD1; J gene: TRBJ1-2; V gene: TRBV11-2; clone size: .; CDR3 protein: CASSPNTRQGNYGYTF; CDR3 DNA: TGTGCCAGCAGCCCCAATACCCGACAGGGGAACTATGGCTACACCTTC
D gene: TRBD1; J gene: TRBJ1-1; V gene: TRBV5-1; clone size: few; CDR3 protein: CASSSGQGSTEAFF; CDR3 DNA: TGCGCCAGCAGCTCAGGACAGGGGAGCACTGAAGCTTTCTTT
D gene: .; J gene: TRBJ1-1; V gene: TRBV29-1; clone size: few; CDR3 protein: CSVAGFVTEAFF; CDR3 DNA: TGCAGCGTTGCGGGGTTTGTTACTGAAGCTTTCTTT
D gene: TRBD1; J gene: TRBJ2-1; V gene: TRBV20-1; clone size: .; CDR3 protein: CSARAGGKQFF; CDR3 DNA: TGCAGTGCTAGAGCAGGGGGTAAGCAGTTCTTC
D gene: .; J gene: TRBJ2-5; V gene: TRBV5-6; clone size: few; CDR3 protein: CASSPGQSETQYF; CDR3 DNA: TGTGCCAGCAGCCCGGGGCAATCAGAGACCCAGTACTTC
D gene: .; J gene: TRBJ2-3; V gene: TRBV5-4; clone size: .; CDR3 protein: CASEKSQSTDTQYF; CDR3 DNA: TGTGCCAGCGAAAAGAGTCAGAGCACAGATACGCAGTATTTT
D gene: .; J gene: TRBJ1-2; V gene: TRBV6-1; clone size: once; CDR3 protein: CASVKTDHYGYTF; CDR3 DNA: TGTGCCAGCGTTAAGACAGATCACTATGGCTACACCTTC
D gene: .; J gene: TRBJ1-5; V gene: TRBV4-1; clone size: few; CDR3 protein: CASSQDAQLEPQHF; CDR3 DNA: TGCGCCAGCAGCCAAGATGCCCAACTGGAGCCCCAGCATTTT
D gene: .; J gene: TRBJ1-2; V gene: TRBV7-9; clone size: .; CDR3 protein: CASSSQLGYTF; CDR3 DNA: TGTGCCAGCAGCTCACAGCTGGGCTACACCTTC
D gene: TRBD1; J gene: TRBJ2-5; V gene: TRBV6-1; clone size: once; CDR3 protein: CASSWTGQETQYF; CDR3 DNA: TGTGCCAGCAGTTGGACAGGCCAAGAGACCCAGTACTTC
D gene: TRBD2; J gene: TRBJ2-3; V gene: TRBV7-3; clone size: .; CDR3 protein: CASSSRLAGVVDTQYF; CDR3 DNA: TGTGCCAGCAGCTCCCGACTAGCGGGAGTGGTAGATACGCAGTATTTT
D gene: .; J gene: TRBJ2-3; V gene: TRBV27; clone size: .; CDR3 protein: CASRRRPITDTQYF; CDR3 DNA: TGTGCCAGCAGAAGGCGCCCTATTACAGATACGCAGTATTTT
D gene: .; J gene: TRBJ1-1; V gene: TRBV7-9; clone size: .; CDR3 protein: CASSLGNRAYEAFF; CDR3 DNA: TGTGCCAGCAGCTTGGGAAACCGGGCCTATGAAGCTTTCTTT
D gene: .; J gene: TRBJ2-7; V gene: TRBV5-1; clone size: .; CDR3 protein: CASSQPGRRSSYEQYF; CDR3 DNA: TGCGCCAGCAGCCAACCGGGACGCCGGAGCTCCTACGAGCAGTACTTC
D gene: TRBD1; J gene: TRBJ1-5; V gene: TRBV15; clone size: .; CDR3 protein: CATGTGDQPQHF; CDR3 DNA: TGTGCCACCGGGACAGGGGACCAGCCCCAGCATTTT
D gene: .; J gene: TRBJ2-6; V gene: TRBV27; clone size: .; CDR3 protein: CASSPQRTSGANVLTF; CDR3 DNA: TGTGCCAGCAGTCCCCAAAGGACAAGTGGGGCCAACGTCCTGACTTTC
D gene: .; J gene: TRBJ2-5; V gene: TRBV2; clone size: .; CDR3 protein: CASSWDPILTQYF; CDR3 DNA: TGTGCCAGCAGTTGGGATCCTATCTTGACCCAGTACTTC
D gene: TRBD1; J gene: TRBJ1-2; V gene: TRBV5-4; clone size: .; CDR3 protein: CASNKGQNYGYTF; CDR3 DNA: TGTGCCAGCAATAAGGGACAGAACTATGGCTACACCTTC
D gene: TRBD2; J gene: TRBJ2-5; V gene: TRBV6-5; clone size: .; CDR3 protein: CASSRREGETQYF; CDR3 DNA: TGTGCCAGCAGTCGGCGGGAGGGCGAGACCCAGTACTTC
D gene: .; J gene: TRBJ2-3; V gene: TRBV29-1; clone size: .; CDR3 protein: CSVAGSYTDTQYF; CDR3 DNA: TGCAGCGTTGCCGGCAGCTACACAGATACGCAGTATTTT